A single sample gave rise to the 6 T cell receptor beta chains below, sequenced in a study of blood T cell repertoires in COVID-19. Profiled with immunoSEQ multiplex PCR; TCRdb holds only in-frame clones, not every one. Here the sample spans under 140,000 clones, approximately 82% being singletons. Sequenced material: peripheral blood. The receptors shown here come from a woman of 80 years or more with acute or convalescent COVID-19.

The V gene is TRBV2, the J gene TRBJ1-5; 7 bases align to TRBD1. Germline CDR1 and CDR2: SNHLY and FYNNEI. The CDR3 spans 13 residues. J gave up 6 bases and V 3 bases, and 2 bases lay outside the gene matches. The chain's CDR3 is CASSDEGAQPQHF. In DNA form, the CDR3 reads TGTGCCAGCAGTGACGAGGGGGCTCAGCCCCAGCATTTT.

The V gene is TRBV7-6, the J gene TRBJ1-2; TRBD1 matches at 7 bases. Germline assignment: CDR1 SGHVS and CDR2 FNYEAQ. J lost 4 bases, V lost 4 bases, and 9 bases had no gene match. This CDR3 has 15 residues. In DNA form, the CDR3 reads TGTGCCAGCAGCTCGTCGAAGGGACAGCGCTATGGCTACACCTTC. Its translation: CASSSSKGQRYGYTF.

The chain employs TRBV30 and TRBJ2-2; 7 nucleotides align to TRBD1. CDR1 GTSNPN and CDR2 SVGIG come from the germline V gene (reference sequence). Unmatched junction bases numbered 9, after V lost 3 bases and J lost 5 bases. The CDR3 contains 15 residues. In nucleotides, the CDR3 is TGTGCCTGGAGCGCCGGACAGGTTAAGACCGGGGAGCTGTTTTTT. It translates to CAWSAGQVKTGELFF.

The rearrangement joins TRBV9 to TRBJ2-7; 10 positions match TRBD2. This CDR3 contains 15 residues. The germline V gene has CDR1 SGDLS and CDR2 YYNGEE. The junction had 2 bases not matched to a gene; V was cut back by 0 bases and J by 2 bases. CDR3 region: CASSVGAGGPYEQYF. DNA of the CDR3: TGTGCCAGCAGCGTAGGAGCGGGGGGGCCCTACGAGCAGTACTTC.

The chain employs TRBV3-1 (or the pseudogene TRBV3-2) and TRBJ1-2; D uncertain. V was trimmed by 0 bases and J by 7 bases, leaving 6 bases between them. The CDR3 extends over 12 amino acids. Germline CDR1 reads LGHDT; CDR2 reads YNNKEL (reference sequence). The CDR3 protein is CASSQDPSGYTF. The CDR3 nucleotides read TGTGCCAGCAGCCAAGATCCTAGTGGCTACACCTTC.

The V call is TRBV6-5, the J call TRBJ2-3, with D perhaps TRBD1 (6 bases). CDR3 length: 13 amino acids. The germline V gene encodes CDR1 MNHEY and CDR2 SVGAGI. The V gene lost 6 bases and the J gene lost 2 bases, with 9 bases spanning the gap. This chain's CDR3 is CASRRDNTDTQYF. The CDR3, as DNA: TGTGCCAGCAGGAGGGACAACACAGATACGCAGTATTTT.